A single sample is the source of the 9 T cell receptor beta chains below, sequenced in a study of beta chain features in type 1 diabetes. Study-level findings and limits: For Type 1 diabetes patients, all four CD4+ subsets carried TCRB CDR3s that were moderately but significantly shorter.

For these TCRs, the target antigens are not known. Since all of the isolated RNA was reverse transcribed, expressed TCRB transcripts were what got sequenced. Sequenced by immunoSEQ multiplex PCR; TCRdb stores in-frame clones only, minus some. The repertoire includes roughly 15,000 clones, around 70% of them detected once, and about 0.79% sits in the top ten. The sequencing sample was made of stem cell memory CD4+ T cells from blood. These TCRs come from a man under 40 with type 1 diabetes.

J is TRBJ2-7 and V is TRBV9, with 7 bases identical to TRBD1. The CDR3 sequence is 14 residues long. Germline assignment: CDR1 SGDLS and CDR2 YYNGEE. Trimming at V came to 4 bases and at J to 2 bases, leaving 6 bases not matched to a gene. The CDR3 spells CASSRRQGAYEQYF. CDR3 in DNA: TGTGCCAGCAGCAGGAGACAGGGAGCCTACGAGCAGTACTTC.

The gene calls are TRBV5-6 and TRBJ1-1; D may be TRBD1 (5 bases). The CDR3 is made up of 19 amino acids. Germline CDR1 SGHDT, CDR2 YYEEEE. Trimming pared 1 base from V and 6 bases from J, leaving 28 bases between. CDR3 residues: CASSLQRGTFPLSSAEAFF. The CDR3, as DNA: TGTGCCAGCAGCTTGCAACGTGGGACTTTCCCCTTATCTAGCGCTGAAGCTTTCTTT.

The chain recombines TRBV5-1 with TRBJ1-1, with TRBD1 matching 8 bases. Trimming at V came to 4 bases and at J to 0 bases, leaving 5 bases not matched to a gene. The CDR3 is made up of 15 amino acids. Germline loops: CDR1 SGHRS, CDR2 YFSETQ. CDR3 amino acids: CASSEQGALNTEAFF. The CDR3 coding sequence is TGCGCCAGCAGCGAGCAGGGGGCTTTGAACACTGAAGCTTTCTTT.

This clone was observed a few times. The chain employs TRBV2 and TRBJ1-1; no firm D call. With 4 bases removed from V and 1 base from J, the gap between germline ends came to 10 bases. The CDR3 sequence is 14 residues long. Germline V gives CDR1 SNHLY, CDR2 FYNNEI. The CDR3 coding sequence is TGTGCCAGCAGTGGGATTTCGGGGAACACTGAAGCTTTCTTT. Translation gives CASSGISGNTEAFF.

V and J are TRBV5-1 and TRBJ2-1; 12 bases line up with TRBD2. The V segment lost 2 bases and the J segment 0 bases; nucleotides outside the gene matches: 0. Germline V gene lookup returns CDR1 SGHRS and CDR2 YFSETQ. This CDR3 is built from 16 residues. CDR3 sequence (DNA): TGCGCCAGCAGCTTACTAGCGGGGGGCTCCTACAATGAGCAGTTCTTC. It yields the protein CASSLLAGGSYNEQFF.

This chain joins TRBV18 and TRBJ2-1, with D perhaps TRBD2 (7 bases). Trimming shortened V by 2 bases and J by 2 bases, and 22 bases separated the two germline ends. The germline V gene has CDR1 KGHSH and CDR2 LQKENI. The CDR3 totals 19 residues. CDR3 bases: TGTGCCAGCTCACCAACAGGAGGGGGGGGAGATCCCACCTACAATGAGCAGTTCTTC. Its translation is CASSPTGGGGDPTYNEQFF.

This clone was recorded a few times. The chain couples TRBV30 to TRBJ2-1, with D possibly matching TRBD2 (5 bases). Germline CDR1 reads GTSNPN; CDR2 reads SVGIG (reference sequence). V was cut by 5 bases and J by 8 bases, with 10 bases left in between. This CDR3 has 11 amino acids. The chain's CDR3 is CAWAGGHEQFF. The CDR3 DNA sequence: TGTGCCTGGGCGGGTGGCCATGAGCAGTTCTTC.

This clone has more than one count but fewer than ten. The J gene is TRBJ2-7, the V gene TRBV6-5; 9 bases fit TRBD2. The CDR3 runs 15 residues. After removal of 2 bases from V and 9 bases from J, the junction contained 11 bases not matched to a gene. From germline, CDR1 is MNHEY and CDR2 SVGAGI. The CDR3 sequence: CASSYVRQTSGLQYF. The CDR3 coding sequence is TGTGCCAGCAGTTACGTTCGACAGACTAGCGGCCTGCAGTACTTC.

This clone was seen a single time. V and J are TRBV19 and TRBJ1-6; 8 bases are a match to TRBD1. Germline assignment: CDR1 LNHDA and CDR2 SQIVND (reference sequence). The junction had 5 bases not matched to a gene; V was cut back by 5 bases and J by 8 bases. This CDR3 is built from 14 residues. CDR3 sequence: CASSRQGAYSPLHF. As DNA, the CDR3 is TGTGCCAGTAGTCGTCAGGGGGCCTATTCACCCCTCCACTTT.